This T cell receptor beta chain was sequenced in a study of T cell changes during pregnancy in multiple sclerosis. The assay was immunoSEQ multiplex PCR, and TCRdb's table has in-frame clones only and misses some. The table records about 80,000 clones, approximately 90% of them present only once. The V gene lost 4 bases and the J gene lost 4 bases, with 5 bases spanning the gap. The CDR3 covers 12 residues. The V gene's germline CDR1 is SGHDT and CDR2 YYEEEE. The sequence was obtained from a female donor with multiple sclerosis, enrolled in a pregnancy study. V gene TRBV5-6 combines with J gene TRBJ2-2, with unresolved D. Sequences were derived from peripheral blood, sampled before pregnancy. CDR3 sequence reads: CASSRSTGELFF. The CDR3 bases are TGTGCCAGCAGCCGGAGCACCGGGGAGCTGTTTTTT.